This TCR beta chain is from a study of T cell repertoires in cytomegalovirus infection. As for the study in general: Public TCR beta signatures were indicative of both CMV infection and a matching HLA type. Study conclusions and caveats: Individuals carrying CMV plus the relevant HLA were identified by cumulative frequency of public TCR beta families. Across the ex vivo response, the dominant clonotypes were HLA-C-restricted CMV-specific TCR beta clonotypes.

The CDR3 loop spans 15 amino acids. CDR1 is LNHNV, CDR2 YYDKDF, per germline (reference sequence). Trimming pared 0 bases from V and 7 bases from J, leaving 12 bases between. This clonotype was counted a few times. Its antigen is not known. TCRdb independently ran MiXCR on the reads; one entry per CDR3 protein. The profile shows under 350,000 distinct CDR3 sequences, approximately 9.5% of them singletons. The V call is TRBV15, the J call TRBJ2-2; maybe TRBD2 (5 bases). The source is a human donor in good health (CMV status not recorded). Some clones in this sample may be carry-over from other donors' samples. The sample taken for sequencing was PBMCs. CDR3 DNA: TGTGCCACCAGCAGAGATAAGGCGGGCGGCGGGGAGCTGTTTTTT. The encoded protein is CATSRDKAGGGELFF.